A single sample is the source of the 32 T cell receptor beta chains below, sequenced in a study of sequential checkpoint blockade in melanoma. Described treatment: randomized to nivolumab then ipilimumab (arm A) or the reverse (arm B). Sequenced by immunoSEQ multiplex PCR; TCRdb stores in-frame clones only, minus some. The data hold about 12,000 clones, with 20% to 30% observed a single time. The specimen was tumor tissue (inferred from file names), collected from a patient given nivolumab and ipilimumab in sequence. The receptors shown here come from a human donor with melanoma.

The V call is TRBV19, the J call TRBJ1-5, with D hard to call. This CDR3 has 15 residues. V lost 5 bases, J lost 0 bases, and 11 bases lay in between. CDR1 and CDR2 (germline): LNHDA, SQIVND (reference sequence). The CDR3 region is CASSFLPNSNQPQHF. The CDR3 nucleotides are TGTGCCAGTAGTTTTTTGCCGAATAGCAATCAGCCCCAGCATTTT.

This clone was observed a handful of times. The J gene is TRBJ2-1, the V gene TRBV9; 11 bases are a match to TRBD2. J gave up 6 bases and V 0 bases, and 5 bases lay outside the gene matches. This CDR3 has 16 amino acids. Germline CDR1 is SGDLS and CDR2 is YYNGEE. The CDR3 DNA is TGTGCCAGCAGCGTAGTATCACTAGCGGGGGTCAATGAGCAGTTCTTC. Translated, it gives CASSVVSLAGVNEQFF.

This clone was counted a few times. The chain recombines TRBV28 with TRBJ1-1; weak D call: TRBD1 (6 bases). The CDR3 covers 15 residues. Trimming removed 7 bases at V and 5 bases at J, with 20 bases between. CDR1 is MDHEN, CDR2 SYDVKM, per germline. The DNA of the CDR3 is TGTGCCAGCACTCTAAGAACTGGGGGCAGGACTGAAGCTTTCTTT. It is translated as CASTLRTGGRTEAFF. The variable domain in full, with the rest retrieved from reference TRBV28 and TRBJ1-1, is DVKVTQSSRYLVKRTGEKVFLECVQDMDHENMFWYRQDPGLGLRLIYFSYDVKMKEKGDIPEGYSVSREKKERFSLILESASTNQTSMYLCASTLRTGGRTEAFFGQGTRLTVV.

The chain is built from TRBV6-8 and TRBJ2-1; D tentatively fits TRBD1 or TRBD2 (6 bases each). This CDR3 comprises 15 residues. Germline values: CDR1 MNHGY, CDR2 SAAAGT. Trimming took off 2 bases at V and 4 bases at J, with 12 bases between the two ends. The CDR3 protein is CASSYLGGAYNEQFF. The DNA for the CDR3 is TGTGCCAGCAGTTACCTGGGGGGCGCGTACAATGAGCAGTTCTTC.

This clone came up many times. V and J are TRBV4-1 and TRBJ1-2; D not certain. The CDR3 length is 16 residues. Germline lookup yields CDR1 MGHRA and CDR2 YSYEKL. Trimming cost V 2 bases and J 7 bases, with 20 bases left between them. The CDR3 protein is CASSQIGSGRRGGYTF. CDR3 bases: TGCGCCAGCAGCCAAATAGGGTCAGGCAGGCGGGGTGGCTACACCTTC.

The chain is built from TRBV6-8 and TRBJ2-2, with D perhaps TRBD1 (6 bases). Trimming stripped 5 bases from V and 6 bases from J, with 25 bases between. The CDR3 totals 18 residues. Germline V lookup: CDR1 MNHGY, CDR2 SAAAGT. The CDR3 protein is CASSLITARGTGPGELFF. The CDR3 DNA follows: TGTGCCAGCAGTCTAATTACGGCCAGGGGAACAGGGCCCGGGGAGCTGTTTTTT.

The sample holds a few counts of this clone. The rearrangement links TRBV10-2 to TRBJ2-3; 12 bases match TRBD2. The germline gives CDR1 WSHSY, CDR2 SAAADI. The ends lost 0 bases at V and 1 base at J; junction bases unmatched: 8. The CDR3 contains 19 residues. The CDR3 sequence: CASSESRLAGGPGTDTQYF. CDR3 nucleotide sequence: TGCGCCAGCAGTGAGTCGAGGCTAGCGGGGGGGCCGGGCACAGATACGCAGTATTTT.

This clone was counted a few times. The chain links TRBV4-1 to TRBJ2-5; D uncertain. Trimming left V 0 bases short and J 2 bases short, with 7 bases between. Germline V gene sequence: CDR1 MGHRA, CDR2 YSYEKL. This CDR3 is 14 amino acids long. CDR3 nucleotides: TGCGCCAGCAGCCAAGATGCCGGTCAAGAGACCCAGTACTTC. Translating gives CASSQDAGQETQYF.

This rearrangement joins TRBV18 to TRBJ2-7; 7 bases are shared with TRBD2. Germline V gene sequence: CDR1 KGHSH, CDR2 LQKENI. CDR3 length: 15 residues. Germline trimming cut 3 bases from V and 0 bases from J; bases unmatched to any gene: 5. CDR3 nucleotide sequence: TGTGCCAGCTCACCGGGGGAGGGAAGCTCCTACGAGCAGTACTTC. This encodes CASSPGEGSSYEQYF.

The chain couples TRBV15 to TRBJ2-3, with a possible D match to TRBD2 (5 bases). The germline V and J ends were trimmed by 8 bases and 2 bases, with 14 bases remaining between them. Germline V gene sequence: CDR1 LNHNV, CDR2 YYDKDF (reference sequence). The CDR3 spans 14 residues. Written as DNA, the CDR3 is TGTGCCACCGCGCCGGTCGGGAACACAGATACGCAGTATTTT. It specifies CATAPVGNTDTQYF.

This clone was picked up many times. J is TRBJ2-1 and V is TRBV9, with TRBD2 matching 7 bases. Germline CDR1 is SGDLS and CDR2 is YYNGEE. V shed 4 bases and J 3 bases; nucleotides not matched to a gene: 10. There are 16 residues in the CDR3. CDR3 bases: TGTGCCAGCAGCCCCCGTGTCGGGGGGTTCTACAATGAGCAGTTCTTC. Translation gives CASSPRVGGFYNEQFF. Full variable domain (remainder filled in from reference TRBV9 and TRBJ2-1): DSGVTQTPKHLITATGQRVTLRCSPRSGDLSVYWYQQSLDQGLQFLIQYYNGEERAKGNILERFSAQQFPDLHSELNLSSLELGDSALYFCASSPRVGGFYNEQFFGPGTRLTVL.

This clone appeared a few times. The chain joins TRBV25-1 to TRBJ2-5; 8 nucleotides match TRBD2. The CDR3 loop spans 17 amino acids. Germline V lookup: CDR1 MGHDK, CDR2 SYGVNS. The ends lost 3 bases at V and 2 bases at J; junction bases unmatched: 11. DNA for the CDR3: TGTGCCAGCAGTGACGCCCCCGGGAGGGGAGATCAAGAGACCCAGTACTTC. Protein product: CASSDAPGRGDQETQYF.

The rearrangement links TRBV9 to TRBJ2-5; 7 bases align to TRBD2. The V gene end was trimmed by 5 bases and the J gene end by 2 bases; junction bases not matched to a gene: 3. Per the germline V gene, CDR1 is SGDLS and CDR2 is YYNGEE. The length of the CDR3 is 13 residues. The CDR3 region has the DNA TGTGCCAGCAGTGGGGACTATCAAGAGACCCAGTACTTC. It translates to CASSGDYQETQYF.

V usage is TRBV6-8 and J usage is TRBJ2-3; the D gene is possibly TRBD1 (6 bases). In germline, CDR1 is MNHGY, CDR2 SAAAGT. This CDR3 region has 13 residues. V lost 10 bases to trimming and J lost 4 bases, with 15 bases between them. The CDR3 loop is CATGTTNADTQYF. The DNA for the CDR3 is TGTGCCACGGGGACAACGAACGCAGATACGCAGTATTTT.

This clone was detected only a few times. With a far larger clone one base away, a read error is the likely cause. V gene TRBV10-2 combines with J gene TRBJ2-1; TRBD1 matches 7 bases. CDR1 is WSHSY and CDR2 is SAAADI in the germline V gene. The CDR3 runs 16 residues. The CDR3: CAISSDRVPTYNEQFF. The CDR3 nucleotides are TGCGCCATCAGTAGTGACAGGGTACCCACTTACAATGAGCAGTTCTTC.

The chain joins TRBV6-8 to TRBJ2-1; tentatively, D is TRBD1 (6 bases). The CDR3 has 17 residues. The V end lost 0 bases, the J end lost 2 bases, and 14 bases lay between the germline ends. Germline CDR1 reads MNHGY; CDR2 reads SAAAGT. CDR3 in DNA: TGTGCCAGCAGTTACTCGGGCAAAGGGGGACCCTACAATGAGCAGTTCTTC. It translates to CASSYSGKGGPYNEQFF.

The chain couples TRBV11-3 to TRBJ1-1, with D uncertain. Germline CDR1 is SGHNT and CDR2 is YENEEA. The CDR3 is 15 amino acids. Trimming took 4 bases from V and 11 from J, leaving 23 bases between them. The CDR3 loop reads CASSSMGGRGPIAFF. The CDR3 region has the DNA TGTGCCAGCAGCTCAATGGGTGGACGAGGGCCAATCGCTTTCTTT.

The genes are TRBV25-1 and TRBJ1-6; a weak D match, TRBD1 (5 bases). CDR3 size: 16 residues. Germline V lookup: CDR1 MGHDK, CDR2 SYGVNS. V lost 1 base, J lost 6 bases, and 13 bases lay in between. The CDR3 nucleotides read TGTGCCAGCAGTGAATCAGGAGGGGCAGGTAATTCACCCCTCCACTTT. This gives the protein CASSESGGAGNSPLHF.

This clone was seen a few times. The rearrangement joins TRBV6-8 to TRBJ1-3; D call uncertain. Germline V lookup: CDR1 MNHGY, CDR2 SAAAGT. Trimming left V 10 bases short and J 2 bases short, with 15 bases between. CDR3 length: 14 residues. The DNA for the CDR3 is TGTGCCATCACCGGGCCCAAGGCTGGAAACACCATATATTTT. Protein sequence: CAITGPKAGNTIYF.

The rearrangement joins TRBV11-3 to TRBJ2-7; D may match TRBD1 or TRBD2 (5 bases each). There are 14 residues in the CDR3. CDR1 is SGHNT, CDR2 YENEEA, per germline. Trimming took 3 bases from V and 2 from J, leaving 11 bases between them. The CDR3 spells CASSFGTSPYEQYF. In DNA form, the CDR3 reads TGTGCCAGCAGCTTCGGGACGTCTCCCTACGAGCAGTACTTC.

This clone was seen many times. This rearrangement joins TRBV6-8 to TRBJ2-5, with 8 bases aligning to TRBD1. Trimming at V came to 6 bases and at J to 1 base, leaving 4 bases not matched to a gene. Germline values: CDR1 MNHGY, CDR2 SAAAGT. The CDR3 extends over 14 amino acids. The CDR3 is CASSRTGIQETQYF. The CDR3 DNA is TGTGCCAGCAGCCGGACAGGGATCCAAGAGACCCAGTACTTC.

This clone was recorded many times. The DNA for the CDR3 is TGTGCCAGCAGCTTAATACGGGGGACCTCAGGTACGCAGTATTTT. This encodes CASSLIRGTSGTQYF. The J gene is TRBJ2-3, the V gene TRBV11-3, with a possible D match to TRBD2 (6 bases). V was cut by 2 bases and J by 8 bases, with 17 bases left in between. This CDR3 region has 15 residues. Per germline, CDR1 SGHNT and CDR2 YENEEA.

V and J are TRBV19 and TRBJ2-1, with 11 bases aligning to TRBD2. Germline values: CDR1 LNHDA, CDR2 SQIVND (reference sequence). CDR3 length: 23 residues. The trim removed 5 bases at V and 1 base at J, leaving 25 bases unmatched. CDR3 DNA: TGTGCCAGTAGTCCAACTTTAGGGCCGGTAGCGGGGGGGCCCCCCGCGTCCTACAATGAGCAGTTCTTC. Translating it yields CASSPTLGPVAGGPPASYNEQFF.

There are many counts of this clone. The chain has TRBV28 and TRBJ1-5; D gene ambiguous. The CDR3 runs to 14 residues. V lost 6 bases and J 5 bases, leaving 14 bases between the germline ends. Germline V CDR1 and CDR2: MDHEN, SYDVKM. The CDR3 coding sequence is TGTGCCAGCAGGCTTGATGGAAGTGATCAGCCCCAGCATTTT. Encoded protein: CASRLDGSDQPQHF.

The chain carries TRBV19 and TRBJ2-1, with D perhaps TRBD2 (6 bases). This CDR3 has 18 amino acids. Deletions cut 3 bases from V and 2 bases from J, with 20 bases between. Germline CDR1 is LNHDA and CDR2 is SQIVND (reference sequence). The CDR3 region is CASSMFWLAGNTYNEQFF. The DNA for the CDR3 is TGTGCCAGTAGTATGTTTTGGTTGGCGGGGAACACCTACAATGAGCAGTTCTTC.

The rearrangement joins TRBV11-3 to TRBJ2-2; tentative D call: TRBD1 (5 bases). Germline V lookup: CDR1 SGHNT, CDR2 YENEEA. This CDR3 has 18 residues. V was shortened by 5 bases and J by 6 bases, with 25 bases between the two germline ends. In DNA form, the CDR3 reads TGTGCCAGCAGCCCCCGCCGTGGGCTGGGGCCCGCCCCCGGGGAGCTGTTTTTT. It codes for CASSPRRGLGPAPGELFF.

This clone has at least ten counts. The CDR3 is CASRDPGQRLFF. The CDR3 DNA follows: TGTGCCAGTAGGGACCCGGGACAGAGACTGTTTTTT. The V call is TRBV19, the J call TRBJ1-4; 7 positions match TRBD1. The V and J ends lost 6 bases and 13 bases, in that order; junction bases with no gene match: 8. This CDR3 region has 12 residues. Germline V CDR1 and CDR2: LNHDA, SQIVND (reference sequence).

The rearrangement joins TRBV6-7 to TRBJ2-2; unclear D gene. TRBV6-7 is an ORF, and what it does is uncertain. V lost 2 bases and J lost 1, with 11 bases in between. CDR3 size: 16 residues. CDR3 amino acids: CASSYQPAWNTGELFF. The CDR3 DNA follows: TGTGCCAGCAGTTACCAGCCCGCTTGGAACACCGGGGAGCTGTTTTTT.

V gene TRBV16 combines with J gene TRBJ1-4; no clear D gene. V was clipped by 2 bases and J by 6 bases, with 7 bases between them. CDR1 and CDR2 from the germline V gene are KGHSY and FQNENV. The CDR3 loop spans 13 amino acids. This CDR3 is CASSQRPDEKLFF. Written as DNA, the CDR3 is TGTGCCAGCAGCCAAAGGCCAGATGAAAAACTGTTTTTT.

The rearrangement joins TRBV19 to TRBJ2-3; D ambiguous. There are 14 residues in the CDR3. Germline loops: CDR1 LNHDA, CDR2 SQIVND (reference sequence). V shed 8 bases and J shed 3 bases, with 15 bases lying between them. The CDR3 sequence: CASGLGRKTDTQYF. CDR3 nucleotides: TGTGCCAGTGGGCTGGGCAGGAAGACAGATACGCAGTATTTT.

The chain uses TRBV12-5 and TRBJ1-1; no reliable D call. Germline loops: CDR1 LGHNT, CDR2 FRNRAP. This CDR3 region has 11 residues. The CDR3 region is CADGVNTEAFF. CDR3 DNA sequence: TGTGCCGACGGCGTGAACACTGAAGCTTTCTTT.

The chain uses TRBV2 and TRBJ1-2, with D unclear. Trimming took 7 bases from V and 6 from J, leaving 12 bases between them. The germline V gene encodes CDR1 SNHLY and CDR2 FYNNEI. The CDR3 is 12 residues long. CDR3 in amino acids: CASNRERDGYTF. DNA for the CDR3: TGTGCCAGCAACCGAGAGAGGGATGGCTACACCTTC.